This T cell receptor beta chain comes out of a study of T cells after yellow fever vaccination. Overall study results and limits: On re-exposure, the response was weaker but peaked faster, at day 5 versus 15. Memory subsets that were sorted on day 0 lacked detectable signal for almost all vaccine-responding clonotypes.

This clonotype came up many times. Germline V gene lookup returns CDR1 MNHEY and CDR2 SVGEGT. This CDR3 comprises 15 residues. Trimming took off 8 bases at V and 5 bases at J, with 21 bases between the two ends. Generation of TCR cDNA used 5'RACE template switching (which added a universal primer site and UMIs). TCRdb reprocessed the 5' RACE reads via MiXCR and lists one record per CDR3 protein. The table shows more than 45,000 distinct CDR3 sequences, with approximately 6% occurring only once. Sequences were derived from PBMCs, either bulk or a sorted T-cell subset (CD4+, CD8+, memory, or dextramer-sorted; not recorded which), sampled on the day of the yellow fever booster vaccination. The chain is built from TRBV6-2 or TRBV6-3 and TRBJ1-1; D not resolved. This receptor was taken from a man younger than 35 who received the YFV17D yellow fever vaccine. In DNA, the CDR3 is TGTGCCAGCTCGCAGGATTCCTACCGGGAGACTGAAGCTTTCTTT. Translation gives CASSQDSYRETEAFF.